One sample yielded the 31 T cell receptor beta chains listed below, sequenced in a study of T cell changes during pregnancy in multiple sclerosis. The protocol was immunoSEQ multiplex PCR, while the TCRdb copy is restricted to in-frame clones and leaves out a portion. The profile shows about 40,000 clones, around 90% of them singletons. Sequenced material: peripheral blood, taken before pregnancy. The origin of the receptors is a female donor with multiple sclerosis, enrolled in a pregnancy study.

J is TRBJ2-2 and V is TRBV2; a possible D gene is TRBD2 (5 bases). The V and J ends lost 6 bases and 1 base respectively, with 12 bases between them. This CDR3 region has 15 residues. CDR1 is SNHLY, CDR2 FYNNEI, per germline. The CDR3: CASRRLSGNTGELFF. CDR3 coding DNA: TGTGCCAGCAGGCGGTTAAGCGGGAACACCGGGGAGCTGTTTTTT.

The CDR3 bases are TGCAGCGGGGGGCGCCCGAACACCGGGGAGCTGTTTTTT. Protein: CSGGRPNTGELFF. V is TRBV29-1 and J is TRBJ2-2, with a possible D match to TRBD1 (6 bases). Germline CDR1 SQVTM, CDR2 ANQGSEA. CDR3 length: 13 residues. Between the trimmed V and J ends, which lost 7 bases and 0 bases, there was a span of 9 bases.

The chain joins TRBV13 to TRBJ2-2, with unresolved D. CDR1 is PRHDT and CDR2 is FYEKMQ in the germline V gene (reference sequence). Trimming took off 2 bases at V and 8 bases at J, with 9 bases between the two ends. This CDR3 has 13 residues. The CDR3 protein is CASSLTAGGELFF. CDR3 bases: TGTGCCAGCAGCTTAACTGCCGGGGGGGAGCTGTTTTTT.

The chain employs TRBV19 and TRBJ2-7, with 7 positions matching TRBD1. Germline trimming cut 4 bases from V and 0 bases from J; bases unmatched to any gene: 6. Germline-derived CDR1 and CDR2 are LNHDA and SQIVND (reference sequence). CDR3 length: 15 amino acids. CDR3 sequence: CASSRTGVDSYEQYF. Written as DNA, the CDR3 is TGTGCCAGTAGTAGAACAGGGGTCGACTCCTACGAGCAGTACTTC.

The V gene is TRBV7-9, the J gene TRBJ2-3; D not resolved. CDR1 is SEHNR, CDR2 FQNEAQ, per germline (reference sequence). Deletions cut 2 bases from V and 1 base from J, with 7 bases between. The CDR3 has 14 residues. In DNA form, the CDR3 reads TGTGCCAGCAGCTTATCCGGTGGCACAGATACGCAGTATTTT. Protein sequence: CASSLSGGTDTQYF.

The chain has TRBV4-1 and TRBJ2-6; a weak D match, TRBD2 (5 bases). Deletions cut 2 bases from V and 3 bases from J, with 17 bases between. CDR1 and CDR2 from the germline V gene are MGHRA and YSYEKL. The CDR3 consists of 18 residues. CDR3 sequence reads: CASSQPTARGFGANVLTF. CDR3 bases: TGCGCCAGCAGCCAACCAACTGCTCGCGGGTTTGGGGCCAACGTCCTGACTTTC.

The J gene is TRBJ1-1, the V gene TRBV7-9; 9 positions match TRBD1. V was clipped by 5 bases and J by 7 bases; unmatched bases: 8. Germline loops: CDR1 SEHNR, CDR2 FQNEAQ (reference sequence). The CDR3 sequence is 14 residues long. The CDR3 nucleotides read TGTGCCAGCAGCATTAACAGGGGGCAAGGTGAAGCTTTCTTT. Amino acid sequence: CASSINRGQGEAFF.

The rearrangement links TRBV7-2 to TRBJ1-5; 7 nucleotides align to TRBD1. Looked up from germline, CDR1 is SGHTA and CDR2 is FQGNSA. V was clipped by 1 base and J by 5 bases; unmatched bases: 5. The CDR3 has 15 amino acids. CDR3 DNA sequence: TGTGCCAGCAGCTTAGGACAGGGATTCGATCAGCCCCAGCATTTT. Translated, it gives CASSLGQGFDQPQHF. The full variable domain, rest sourced from reference TRBV7-2 and TRBJ1-5, is GAGVSQSPSNKVTEKGKDVELRCDPISGHTALYWYRQSLGQGLEFLIYFQGNSAPDKSGLPSDRFSAERTGGSVSTLTIQRTQQEDSAVYLCASSLGQGFDQPQHFGDGTRLSIL.

The V call is TRBV5-1, the J call TRBJ1-1, with D perhaps TRBD1 (5 bases). Trimming stripped 3 bases from V and 1 base from J, with 13 bases between. The CDR3 loop spans 15 amino acids. The germline V gene encodes CDR1 SGHRS and CDR2 YFSETQ. This chain's CDR3 is CASSWSGNGNTEAFF. Here the CDR3 DNA reads TGCGCCAGCAGCTGGTCAGGGAATGGGAACACTGAAGCTTTCTTT.

This chain joins TRBV6-1 and TRBJ2-7; weak D call: TRBD2 (5 bases). Germline loops: CDR1 MNHNS, CDR2 SASEGT. V lost 2 bases to trimming and J lost 3 bases, with 11 bases between them. This CDR3 contains 14 residues. CDR3 residues: CASSERGNRYEQYF. The CDR3 DNA reads TGTGCCAGCAGTGAACGGGGAAACCGCTACGAGCAGTACTTC.

This sequence joins TRBV5-1 and TRBJ1-3; 7 bases agree with TRBD1. Germline CDR1 reads SGHRS; CDR2 reads YFSETQ. J was trimmed by 2 bases and V by 4 bases; bases with no gene match: 6. The length of the CDR3 is 15 residues. DNA for the CDR3: TGCGCCAGCAGCCCGCTGACAGGGACTGGAAACACCATATATTTT. This gives the protein CASSPLTGTGNTIYF.

The V gene is TRBV7-2, the J gene TRBJ1-4, with 8 bases matching TRBD1. V was pared by 2 bases and J by 4 bases, with 3 bases of the junction left unmatched. CDR3 length: 15 residues. Germline lookup yields CDR1 SGHTA and CDR2 FQGNSA. The CDR3 bases are TGTGCCAGCAGCTTAACACAGGGGGGTAATGAAAAACTGTTTTTT. It encodes CASSLTQGGNEKLFF.

V usage is TRBV7-3 and J usage is TRBJ1-2; a weak D match, TRBD1 (6 bases). V lost 5 bases to trimming and J lost 4 bases, with 14 bases between them. CDR1 and CDR2 from the germline V gene are SGHTA and FQGTGA. The CDR3 has 14 amino acids. In DNA form, the CDR3 reads TGTGCCAGCAGCCCTTTTCGGACAGCCTATGGCTACACCTTC. It yields the protein CASSPFRTAYGYTF.

V usage is TRBV2 and J usage is TRBJ2-7; 7 bases agree with TRBD2. CDR3 size: 15 residues. Germline-derived CDR1 and CDR2 are SNHLY and FYNNEI. V gave up 6 bases and J gave up 0 bases; unmatched junction bases: 8. In DNA form, the CDR3 reads TGTGCCAGCAGCGGTAGCGGGTATAACTCCTACGAGCAGTACTTC. Translating it yields CASSGSGYNSYEQYF.

Comment on this clone: The junction does not match germline at one end; this may be a read error. V gene TRBV9 combines with J gene TRBJ2-3, with unresolved D. Germline CDR1 and CDR2: SGDLS and YYNGEE. CDR3 size: 14 residues. CDR3 loop: CASSVGVSTDTQYF. For the CDR3, the DNA is TGTGCCAGCAGCGTAGGGGTTAGCACCGATACGCAGTATTTT.

This clone was observed a single time. The chain has TRBV10-3 and TRBJ1-5, with 7 bases lining up with TRBD1. Germline V lookup: CDR1 ENHRY, CDR2 SYGVKD. The V gene end was trimmed by 9 bases and the J gene end by 4 bases; junction bases not matched to a gene: 6. This CDR3 is 13 amino acids long. CDR3 region: CAIGQDRNQPQHF. For the CDR3, the DNA is TGTGCCATAGGACAGGATCGAAATCAGCCCCAGCATTTT.

The J gene is TRBJ2-3, the V gene TRBV5-1; the match to TRBD2 covers 12 bases. Germline lookup yields CDR1 SGHRS and CDR2 YFSETQ. CDR3 size: 14 residues. V gave up 4 bases and J gave up 6 bases; unmatched junction bases: 3. CDR3: CASSQGTSGDTQYF. CDR3 bases: TGCGCCAGCAGCCAGGGGACTAGCGGGGATACGCAGTATTTT.

The CDR3 protein is CASSSRDKNTGELFF. CDR3 bases: TGTGCCAGCAGTTCAAGGGACAAGAACACCGGGGAGCTGTTTTTT. The chain links TRBV6-6 to TRBJ2-2, with D perhaps matching TRBD1 (6 bases). Germline loops: CDR1 MNHNY, CDR2 SVGAGI (reference sequence). The CDR3 has 15 amino acids. The V end lost 4 bases, the J end lost 1 base, and 10 bases lay between the germline ends.

This clone was picked up one time. This rearrangement joins TRBV5-1 to TRBJ1-4; TRBD1 is a possible D gene (6 bases). The germline CDR1 and CDR2 sequences are SGHRS and YFSETQ. Trimming removed 4 bases at V and 2 bases at J, with 9 bases between. The CDR3 totals 14 residues. The CDR3 bases are TGCGCCAGCAGCGTGGACAGCACTAATGAAAAACTGTTTTTT. Translation gives CASSVDSTNEKLFF.

This clone appeared once. This rearrangement joins TRBV5-7 to TRBJ1-6; possible D gene TRBD1, 6 bases. TRBV5-7 is flagged as an ORF with uncertain function. The CDR3 is 16 residues long. V was trimmed by 1 base and J by 7 bases, leaving 15 bases between them. CDR3 residues: CASSLPEDSENSPLHF. Written as DNA, the CDR3 is TGTGCCAGCAGCTTGCCGGAGGACAGTGAGAATTCACCCCTCCACTTT.

This chain links TRBV7-2 with TRBJ2-5; possibly TRBD1 for D (6 bases). The CDR3 consists of 11 residues. CDR1 SGHTA and CDR2 FQGNSA come from the germline V gene. Trimming stripped 7 bases from V and 5 bases from J, with 8 bases between. CDR3 protein: CASTGQETQYF. The CDR3 DNA sequence: TGTGCCAGCACCGGACAGGAGACCCAGTACTTC.

Turning to this clone: Other DNA sequences in this sample translate to the same CDR3. The V call is TRBV7-9, the J call TRBJ2-5, with D unclear. The CDR3 is 14 amino acids. Germline V gene data show CDR1 as SEHNR and CDR2 as FQNEAQ (reference sequence). Trimming stripped 2 bases from V and 0 bases from J, with 7 bases between. The CDR3 DNA follows: TGTGCCAGCAGCTTAAGGCTAGACCAAGAGACCCAGTACTTC. This sequence encodes CASSLRLDQETQYF.

The count of this clone is one. The chain carries TRBV5-4 and TRBJ2-7, with TRBD2 as a possible D gene (6 bases). Trimming pared 4 bases from V and 7 bases from J, leaving 21 bases between. Germline CDR1 is SGHNT and CDR2 is YYREEE (reference sequence). The CDR3 sequence is 15 residues long. In nucleotides, the CDR3 is TGTGCCAGCAGCCAAGGAGGGCCCCAAGGTCGGGAGCAGTACTTC. Translated, it gives CASSQGGPQGREQYF.

The V call is TRBV6-4, the J call TRBJ1-1; D call uncertain. The V gene's germline CDR1 is MRHNA and CDR2 SNTAGT. The length of the CDR3 is 16 residues. The V and J ends lost 4 bases and 1 base respectively, with 16 bases between them. For the CDR3, the DNA is TGTGCCAGCAGTGCCAGGACGGGAGGCGCGAACACTGAAGCTTTCTTT. It encodes CASSARTGGANTEAFF.

The rearrangement links TRBV6-5 to TRBJ1-3; D is uncertain. The germline V gene encodes CDR1 MNHEY and CDR2 SVGAGI. The V end lost 5 bases, the J end lost 1 base, and 9 bases lay between the germline ends. CDR3 length equals 14 residues. The CDR3: CASSTTASGNTIYF. CDR3 sequence (DNA): TGTGCCAGCAGTACGACTGCGTCTGGAAACACCATATATTTT.

The chain recombines TRBV7-9 with TRBJ2-5; 7 bases are a match to TRBD1. Germline assignment: CDR1 SEHNR and CDR2 FQNEAQ (reference sequence). There are 13 residues in the CDR3. The J segment lost 7 bases and the V segment lost 1 base, leaving 3 bases of the junction unmatched. The CDR3 sequence: CASSLEGAGTQYF. CDR3 sequence (DNA): TGTGCCAGCAGCTTAGAGGGGGCAGGGACCCAGTACTTC. The variable domain in full, completed from reference TRBV7-9 and TRBJ2-5, reads DTGVSQNPRHKITKRGQNVTFRCDPISEHNRLYWYRQTLGQGPEFLTYFQNEAQLEKSRLLSDRFSAERPKGSFSTLEIQRTEQGDSAMYLCASSLEGAGTQYFGPGTRLLVL.

The chain combines TRBV29-1 with TRBJ1-1, with D possibly being TRBD1 (6 bases). This CDR3 is built from 12 residues. Trimming took off 6 bases at V and 11 bases at J, with 19 bases between the two ends. The germline V gene encodes CDR1 SQVTM and CDR2 ANQGSEA. CDR3 in amino acids: CSVNRQAPQAFF. The CDR3, as DNA: TGCAGCGTCAATAGACAGGCTCCCCAGGCTTTCTTT. Looking up the rest from reference TRBV29-1 and TRBJ1-1 gives the full variable domain: SAVISQKPSRDICQRGTSLTIQCQVDSQVTMMFWYRQQPGQSLTLIATANQGSEATYESGFVIDKFPISRPNLTFSTLTVSNMSPEDSSIYLCSVNRQAPQAFFGQGTRLTVV.

The J gene is TRBJ1-5, the V gene TRBV10-1; maybe TRBD1 (6 bases). Germline V CDR1 and CDR2: WNHNN, SYGVQD (reference sequence). V was shortened by 5 bases and J by 4 bases, with 12 bases between the two germline ends. CDR3 length: 14 residues. The CDR3 nucleotides are TGCGCCAGCAGTACCGGGACACCGAATCAGCCCCAGCATTTT. Encoded protein: CASSTGTPNQPQHF.

A single count supports this clone. The CDR3, as DNA: TGTGCCACCGCCCCAAACAGGGGACAAGAAGGCACCATATATTTT. Residues: CATAPNRGQEGTIYF. This chain joins TRBV6-1 and TRBJ1-3, with 7 bases that match TRBD1. J lost 9 bases, V lost 10 bases, and 18 bases had no gene match. This CDR3 comprises 15 residues. Germline CDR1 is MNHNS and CDR2 is SASEGT.

The rearrangement uses TRBV5-1 and TRBJ2-1; the match to TRBD2 covers 7 bases. Germline lookup yields CDR1 SGHRS and CDR2 YFSETQ. V shed 1 base and J 3 bases; nucleotides not matched to a gene: 4. The CDR3 sequence is 15 residues long. This chain's CDR3 is CASSLSTSDYNEQFF. For the CDR3, the DNA is TGCGCCAGCAGCTTGAGTACTAGCGACTACAATGAGCAGTTCTTC.

For the CDR3, the DNA is TGTGCCAGCAGTGAAGGAGTGGGACATACTGAAAAACTGTTTTTT. The encoded protein is CASSEGVGHTEKLFF. The chain has TRBV6-1 and TRBJ1-4; D possibly corresponds to TRBD1 (6 bases). Germline lookup yields CDR1 MNHNS and CDR2 SASEGT. V dropped 1 base and J dropped 7 bases, with 13 bases sitting between them. The CDR3 has 15 residues.